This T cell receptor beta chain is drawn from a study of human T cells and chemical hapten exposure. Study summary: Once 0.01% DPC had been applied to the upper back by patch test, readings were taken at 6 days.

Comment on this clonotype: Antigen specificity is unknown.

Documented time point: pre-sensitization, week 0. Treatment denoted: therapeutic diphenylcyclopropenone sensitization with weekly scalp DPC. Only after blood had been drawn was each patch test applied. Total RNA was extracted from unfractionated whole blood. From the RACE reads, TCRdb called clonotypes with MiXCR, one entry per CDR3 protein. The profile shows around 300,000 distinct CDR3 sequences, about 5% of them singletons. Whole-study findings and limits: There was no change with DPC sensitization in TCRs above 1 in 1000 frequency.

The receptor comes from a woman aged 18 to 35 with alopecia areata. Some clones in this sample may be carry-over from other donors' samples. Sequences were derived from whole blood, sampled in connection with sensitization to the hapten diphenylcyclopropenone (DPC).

The CDR3 sequence is CASSWGGKLFF. In nucleotides, the CDR3 is TGTGCCAGCAGTTGGGGGGGAAAACTGTTTTTT. This rearrangement joins TRBV6-5 to TRBJ1-4, with D possibly being TRBD1 (5 bases). CDR1 is MNHEY, CDR2 SVGAGI, per germline. The CDR3 extends over 11 amino acids. Trimming cost V 4 bases and J 10 bases, with 7 bases left between them.